A single TCR beta chain is shown here with its context. Original processing notes: Reference gene primer amplification gave nucleated cell count estimates. Sequencing used immunoSEQ multiplex PCR; TCRdb keeps in-frame clones, though not all of them. V, J and clone size are taken as reported in that table, and D and trimming were inferred from the DNA itself. The sample has 310,000 or so clones, about 83% seen once; the top ten hold approximately 1.2%. The data were obtained in a study of blood T cell repertoires in COVID-19. Study details: The analysed material was cDNA or gDNA that came from T cells, B-cell-depleted T cells, or PBMCs.

The sequenced material came from peripheral blood. The clonotype originates from a woman aged 45 to 65 with acute or convalescent COVID-19.

The CDR3 here is CASARASGETQYF. For the CDR3, the DNA is TGTGCCAGCGCGAGGGCCTCGGGGGAGACCCAGTACTTC. The chain carries TRBV3-1 (or the pseudogene TRBV3-2) and TRBJ2-5, with D perhaps matching TRBD2 (5 bases). Germline V gene sequence: CDR1 LGHDT, CDR2 YNNKEL (reference sequence). The V gene lost 8 bases and the J gene lost 5 bases, with 15 bases spanning the gap. CDR3 length: 13 residues.